The entry below gives a single T cell receptor beta chain sequence along with its context. How the authors handled the data: Reference gene primer amplification yielded estimated nucleated cell counts. The table came from immunoSEQ multiplex PCR; TCRdb's copy has only in-frame clones and leaves some out. That table gives V, J and clone size, and the DNA gave D and trimming. The sample has around 39,000 clones, around three quarters seen once. This specimen belongs to a study of blood T cell repertoires in COVID-19. About the research overall: PBMCs, B-cell-depleted T cells, or T cells were the source of the cDNA or gDNA that made up the material.

V shed 3 bases and J shed 0 bases, with 5 bases lying between them. Germline CDR1 reads MGHDK; CDR2 reads SYGVNS. This CDR3 region has 14 residues. The receptor was isolated from a woman aged 65 to 85 with acute or convalescent COVID-19. The chain joins TRBV25-1 to TRBJ1-4; D gene uncertain. What was sequenced was peripheral blood. The CDR3 region has the DNA TGTGCCAGCAGTGATTCCTCAACTAATGAAAAACTGTTTTTT. It translates to CASSDSSTNEKLFF.